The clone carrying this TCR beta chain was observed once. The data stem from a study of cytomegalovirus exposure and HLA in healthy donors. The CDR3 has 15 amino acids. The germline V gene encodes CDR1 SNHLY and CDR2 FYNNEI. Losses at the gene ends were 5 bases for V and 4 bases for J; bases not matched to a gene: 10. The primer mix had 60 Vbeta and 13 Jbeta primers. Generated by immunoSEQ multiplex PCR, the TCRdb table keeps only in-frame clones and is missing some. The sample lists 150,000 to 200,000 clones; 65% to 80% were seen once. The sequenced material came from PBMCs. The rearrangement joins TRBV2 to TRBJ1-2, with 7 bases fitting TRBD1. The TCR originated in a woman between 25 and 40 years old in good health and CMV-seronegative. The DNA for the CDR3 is TGTGCCAGCAGTCTAACGGTTAGGACAGGCTATGGCTACACCTTC. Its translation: CASSLTVRTGYGYTF.